These 25 T cell receptor beta chains were sequenced from one sample in a study of CD8+ T cells in alopecia areata. Sequencing templates came from extracted RNA that was reverse transcribed into cDNA. Method: immunoSEQ multiplex PCR; TCRdb's copy keeps in-frame clones and lacks some. The sample includes some 110,000 clones, about 60% of them seen just once. Input material: CD4+ T cells sorted from blood. The source is a human donor in good health.

J is TRBJ2-1 and V is TRBV7-9; D gene ambiguous. V dropped 3 bases and J dropped 6 bases, with 9 bases sitting between them. CDR3 size: 13 residues. Germline CDR1 and CDR2: SEHNR and FQNEAQ (reference sequence). In DNA form, the CDR3 reads TGTGCCAGCAGCTTGACCAGGAGCAATGAGCAGTTCTTC. Its translation: CASSLTRSNEQFF.

This chain uses TRBV5-1 with TRBJ1-1; no definite D call. Per the germline V gene, CDR1 is SGHRS and CDR2 is YFSETQ. The CDR3 has 14 amino acids. Trimming stripped 0 bases from V and 0 bases from J, with 6 bases between. CDR3 in amino acids: CASSLGPLNTEAFF. The CDR3 DNA reads as TGCGCCAGCAGCTTGGGACCGTTGAACACTGAAGCTTTCTTT.

The rearrangement uses TRBV7-7 and TRBJ2-2, with D perhaps TRBD1 (5 bases). V lost 4 bases and J 6 bases, leaving 9 bases between the germline ends. This CDR3 is 13 amino acids long. The germline V gene has CDR1 SSHAT and CDR2 FNYEAQ (reference sequence). CDR3 DNA sequence: TGTGCCAGCAGCTCCGCAGGGTCCGGGGAGCTGTTTTTT. As protein: CASSSAGSGELFF.

This clone was seen only a few times. The CDR3 sequence: CAWSVQGAETQYF. CDR3 DNA sequence: TGTGCCTGGAGTGTACAAGGGGCCGAGACCCAGTACTTC. This chain connects TRBV30 to TRBJ2-5; the D gene is possibly TRBD1 (5 bases). Trimming shortened V by 0 bases and J by 5 bases, and 10 bases separated the two germline ends. Germline loops: CDR1 GTSNPN, CDR2 SVGIG (reference sequence). The CDR3 loop spans 13 amino acids.

CDR3 in DNA: TGCGCCAGCAGCCAAGGCCGGGGCACCCAGTACTTC. It yields the protein CASSQGRGTQYF. V usage is TRBV4-1 and J usage is TRBJ2-5, with D perhaps being TRBD1 or TRBD2 (5 bases each). V was cut by 1 base and J by 8 bases, with 8 bases left in between. This CDR3 region has 12 residues. Looked up from germline, CDR1 is MGHRA and CDR2 is YSYEKL.

The chain links TRBV2 to TRBJ1-4; D is perhaps TRBD1 (6 bases). Trimming shortened V by 7 bases and J by 5 bases, and 14 bases separated the two germline ends. Per germline, CDR1 SNHLY and CDR2 FYNNEI. The CDR3 is made up of 14 amino acids. The CDR3 DNA follows: TGTGCCAGCATGAGGGGGGCGAGGAATGAAAAACTGTTTTTT. The encoded protein is CASMRGARNEKLFF.

The chain employs TRBV29-1 and TRBJ1-1; D possibly corresponds to TRBD1 (5 bases). This CDR3 comprises 13 residues. The V end was cut by 3 bases, the J end by 0 bases, with 8 bases between. Germline CDR1 SQVTM, CDR2 ANQGSEA. The CDR3 loop reads CSVDVTVNTEAFF. The CDR3 coding sequence is TGCAGCGTTGATGTGACAGTGAACACTGAAGCTTTCTTT.

The CDR3 region has the DNA TGTGCCTGGAGTGTTCAGCTGTTGGGGGATGAGCAGTTCTTC. Amino acids: CAWSVQLLGDEQFF. The chain employs TRBV30 and TRBJ2-1; D may match TRBD1 or TRBD2 (5 bases each). The V gene lost 0 bases and the J gene lost 8 bases, with 14 bases spanning the gap. The CDR3 has 14 residues. Germline CDR1 reads GTSNPN; CDR2 reads SVGIG (reference sequence). The whole variable domain, remainder taken from reference TRBV30 and TRBJ2-1, is SQTIHQWPATLVQPVGSPLSLECTVEGTSNPNLYWYRQAAGRGLQLLFYSVGIGQISSEVPQNLSASRPQDRQFILSSKKLLLSDSGFYLCAWSVQLLGDEQFFGPGTRLTVL.

This clone was found once. The J gene is TRBJ1-2, the V gene TRBV9; D remains unclear. From germline, CDR1 is SGDLS and CDR2 YYNGEE. CDR3 length: 12 residues. V was cut by 1 base and J by 7 bases, with 8 bases left in between. CDR3 residues: CASSVSGFGYTF. CDR3 sequence (DNA): TGTGCCAGCAGCGTATCTGGTTTTGGCTACACCTTC.

This clone was counted only a few times. The J gene is TRBJ1-5, the V gene TRBV29-1, with D possibly TRBD1 on 5 matching bases. CDR1 is SQVTM, CDR2 ANQGSEA, per germline. The CDR3 runs 12 residues. DNA for the CDR3: TGCACGTACCGGGACGGCAATCAGCCCCAGCATTTT. Its translation: CTYRDGNQPQHF.

The chain couples TRBV29-1 to TRBJ2-3; D is perhaps TRBD2 (6 bases). V lost 6 bases and J 2 bases, leaving 12 bases between the germline ends. This CDR3 is built from 13 residues. CDR1 SQVTM and CDR2 ANQGSEA come from the germline V gene. The CDR3 DNA is TGCAGCGTGGGACTTTTTTCCACAGATACGCAGTATTTT. This sequence encodes CSVGLFSTDTQYF.

Here the CDR3 DNA reads TGCAGCATACATACACCGAACACTGAAGCTTTCTTT. Translation: CSIHTPNTEAFF. V usage is TRBV29-1 and J usage is TRBJ1-1; D gene unclear. This CDR3 has 12 amino acids. Germline-derived CDR1 and CDR2 are SQVTM and ANQGSEA. V was shortened by 8 bases and J by 1 base, with 11 bases between the two germline ends. Supplemented by reference TRBV29-1 and TRBJ1-1, the full variable domain reads SAVISQKPSRDICQRGTSLTIQCQVDSQVTMMFWYRQQPGQSLTLIATANQGSEATYESGFVIDKFPISRPNLTFSTLTVSNMSPEDSSIYLCSIHTPNTEAFFGQGTRLTVV.

This clone was found once. The chain uses TRBV5-6 and TRBJ2-7; unclear D gene. CDR3 length: 16 residues. Deletions cut 0 bases from V and 2 bases from J, with 15 bases between. Germline values: CDR1 SGHDT, CDR2 YYEEEE. CDR3 nucleotide sequence: TGTGCCAGCAGCTTGGGGAAAGCTCCGAACCCCTACGAGCAGTACTTC. Amino acids: CASSLGKAPNPYEQYF.

The rearrangement uses TRBV2 and TRBJ2-3; 10 bases agree with TRBD1. This CDR3 region has 15 residues. The V gene end was trimmed by 6 bases and the J gene end by 1 base; junction bases not matched to a gene: 4. CDR1 and CDR2 (germline): SNHLY, FYNNEI. In DNA form, the CDR3 reads TGTGCCAGCAGCGGGACAGGGGTTGGCACAGATACGCAGTATTTT. This encodes CASSGTGVGTDTQYF.

As DNA, the CDR3 is TGTGCCAGCAGTTCCTCACAGAACACTGAAGCTTTCTTT. The encoded protein is CASSSSQNTEAFF. The rearrangement links TRBV6-5 to TRBJ1-1; no definite D call. The ends were cut back, 4 bases at V and 1 base at J, with 7 bases in the middle. Germline CDR1 and CDR2: MNHEY and SVGAGI. CDR3 length equals 13 residues.

The V and J genes are TRBV11-2 and TRBJ2-1; 8 nucleotides agree with TRBD1. The CDR3 sequence is 16 residues long. V trimming: 6 bases; J trimming: 3 bases; junction bases outside the gene matches: 10. From germline, CDR1 is SGHAT and CDR2 FQNNGV. This CDR3 is CASRTAQGANYNEQFF. The CDR3 DNA sequence: TGTGCCAGCAGAACAGCGCAGGGGGCCAACTACAATGAGCAGTTCTTC.

The sample holds one count of this clone. The DNA for the CDR3 is TGTGCCAGCAGTGACGGGACTGTTCTTGGAGGGGCCAACGTCCTGACTTTC. Residues: CASSDGTVLGGANVLTF. The gene calls are TRBV6-1 and TRBJ2-6, with a weak D call TRBD2 (6 bases). The germline gives CDR1 MNHNS, CDR2 SASEGT. Trimming cost V 3 bases and J 4 bases, with 16 bases left between them. The length of the CDR3 is 17 residues.

The chain is built from TRBV29-1 and TRBJ2-2; the D is unclear. Trimming pared 7 bases from V and 0 bases from J, leaving 6 bases between. This CDR3 is built from 12 residues. Germline V gene data show CDR1 as SQVTM and CDR2 as ANQGSEA. CDR3 in DNA: TGCAGCGCGTACACGAACACCGGGGAGCTGTTTTTT. This translates into CSAYTNTGELFF.

A few counts support this clone. The gene calls are TRBV18 and TRBJ1-1; the D is unclear. The CDR3 covers 15 residues. Germline V gives CDR1 KGHSH, CDR2 LQKENI. Trimming removed 3 bases from V and 2 bases from J, with 13 bases in between. The CDR3 bases are TGTGCCAGCTCACCCACCGGGCCCCGAAACACTGAAGCTTTCTTT. Translation gives CASSPTGPRNTEAFF.

The chain recombines TRBV6-5 with TRBJ1-1; a weak D match, TRBD1 (6 bases). The CDR3 is 15 amino acids. In germline, CDR1 is MNHEY, CDR2 SVGAGI. V lost 6 bases and J lost 1, with 15 bases in between. The DNA for the CDR3 is TGTGCCAGCAGCTCAGGGTCCAGGGGGAACACTGAAGCTTTCTTT. Translated: CASSSGSRGNTEAFF.

In regard to this clone: The sample contains more than one DNA sequence encoding this CDR3. This sequence joins TRBV7-9 and TRBJ1-1; D unresolved. This CDR3 is built from 13 residues. Germline CDR1 and CDR2: SEHNR and FQNEAQ (reference sequence). V lost 5 bases to trimming and J lost 0 bases, with 7 bases between them. The CDR3 DNA sequence: TGTGCCAGCAGCGCTGATTTGAACACTGAAGCTTTCTTT. Translating it yields CASSADLNTEAFF.

The CDR3 here is CASSRGGKGEKLFF. In DNA form, the CDR3 reads TGCGCCAGCAGCCGAGGAGGAAAGGGAGAAAAACTGTTTTTT. The chain has TRBV4-1 and TRBJ1-4; D remains unclear. The CDR3 consists of 14 residues. Trimming cost V 4 bases and J 8 bases, with 14 bases left between them. The germline V gene encodes CDR1 MGHRA and CDR2 YSYEKL.

This chain links TRBV7-2 with TRBJ1-2; unclear D gene. Trimming stripped 8 bases from V and 4 bases from J, with 11 bases between. Germline loops: CDR1 SGHTA, CDR2 FQGNSA. The CDR3 contains 12 residues. The CDR3 bases are TGTGCCAGCGCGCCCGGTGGCTATGGCTACACCTTC. It codes for CASAPGGYGYTF.

This clone was seen only a few times. This sequence joins TRBV9 and TRBJ2-3; D call uncertain. This CDR3 has 14 residues. Germline CDR1 is SGDLS and CDR2 is YYNGEE. The germline V and J ends were trimmed by 4 bases and 0 bases, with 9 bases remaining between them. The CDR3 sequence is CASSSLGSTDTQYF. The CDR3 DNA is TGTGCCAGCAGCTCCCTCGGCAGCACAGATACGCAGTATTTT.

The gene calls are TRBV23-1 and TRBJ2-1; D possibly uses TRBD1 or TRBD2 (5 bases each). TRBV23-1 is an open reading frame whose function is uncertain. The ends were cut back, 4 bases at V and 1 base at J, with 14 bases in the middle. There are 16 residues in the CDR3. DNA for the CDR3: TGCGCCAGCAGTCTGGCAGACGGGGCTTCCTACAATGAGCAGTTCTTC. Its translation is CASSLADGASYNEQFF.